Shown below are 27 T cell receptor beta chains from a single sample sequenced in a study of blood T cell repertoires in COVID-19. Clones were sequenced by immunoSEQ multiplex PCR, and TCRdb holds only the in-frame ones, with some missing. The repertoire consists of more than 300,000 clones, with more than 70% occurring once and the leading ten covering about 7%. Material: peripheral blood. The receptor set was obtained from a woman aged 65 to 85 with COVID-19, enrolled during active disease.

The chain couples TRBV11-2 to TRBJ1-3; 9 bases agree with TRBD1. Per germline, CDR1 SGHAT and CDR2 FQNNGV. Unmatched junction bases numbered 5, after V lost 2 bases and J lost 3 bases. The CDR3 has 16 residues. The CDR3: CASSLMGQGFGNTIYF. The DNA of the CDR3 is TGTGCCAGCAGCTTAATGGGACAGGGCTTTGGAAACACCATATATTTT.

The chain couples TRBV28 to TRBJ2-5; 7 nucleotides line up with TRBD2. The CDR3 consists of 15 residues. Germline V gives CDR1 MDHEN, CDR2 SYDVKM. V trimming: 4 bases; J trimming: 5 bases; junction bases outside the gene matches: 10. Here the CDR3 DNA reads TGTGCCAGCAGTTATTTGGCCGGGGGGTCGGAGACCCAGTACTTC. Amino acid sequence: CASSYLAGGSETQYF.

The CDR3 protein is CAWSLPDRGNTGELFF. CDR3 DNA sequence: TGTGCCTGGAGTCTCCCGGACAGGGGGAACACCGGGGAGCTGTTTTTT. The chain couples TRBV30 to TRBJ2-2; the match to TRBD1 covers 9 bases. CDR3 size: 16 residues. Germline lookup yields CDR1 GTSNPN and CDR2 SVGIG (reference sequence). J gave up 1 base and V 2 bases, and 5 bases lay outside the gene matches.

The chain carries TRBV18 and TRBJ1-2; the match to TRBD1 covers 8 bases. Unmatched junction bases numbered 7, after V lost 3 bases and J lost 4 bases. Germline CDR1 KGHSH, CDR2 LQKENI. This CDR3 spans 15 amino acids. In DNA, the CDR3 is TGTGCCAGCTCACCCACGGACAGGGAAAGCTATGGCTACACCTTC. It yields the protein CASSPTDRESYGYTF.

This chain connects TRBV28 to TRBJ1-6; 11 bases line up with TRBD1. Germline CDR1 MDHEN, CDR2 SYDVKM. The CDR3 has 16 amino acids. After removal of 6 bases from V and 9 bases from J, the junction contained 10 bases not matched to a gene. CDR3 in amino acids: CASSTRTGGAGSPLHF. CDR3 nucleotides: TGTGCCAGCAGCACGAGGACAGGGGGCGCGGGTTCACCCCTCCACTTT.

The V and J genes are TRBV30 and TRBJ1-5; TRBD1 agrees at 11 bases. CDR1 is GTSNPN and CDR2 is SVGIG in the germline V gene (reference sequence). Germline trimming cut 4 bases from V and 6 bases from J; bases unmatched to any gene: 5. The CDR3 consists of 14 residues. As DNA, the CDR3 is TGTGCCTGGAAGGACAGGGGGCAGGGTCAGCCCCAGCATTTT. Amino acid sequence: CAWKDRGQGQPQHF.

This clone was seen at least ten times. This chain links TRBV2 with TRBJ1-4; TRBD1 is a possible D gene (6 bases). The germline CDR1 and CDR2 sequences are SNHLY and FYNNEI. V was pared by 6 bases and J by 5 bases, with 10 bases between. The CDR3 has 13 residues. The CDR3 reads CASSVGQNEKLFF. The CDR3 DNA reads as TGTGCCAGCAGCGTGGGACAAAATGAAAAACTGTTTTTT. The entire variable domain, with the rest obtained from reference TRBV2 and TRBJ1-4, is as follows: EPEVTQTPSHQVTQMGQEVILRCVPISNHLYFYWYRQILGQKVEFLVSFYNNEISEKSEIFDDQFSVERPDGSNFTLKIRSTKLEDSAMYFCASSVGQNEKLFFGSGTQLSVL.

This clone was detected once. The V gene is TRBV5-5, the J gene TRBJ1-2; 8 bases agree with TRBD1. J gave up 11 bases and V 2 bases, and 8 bases lay outside the gene matches. The CDR3 totals 13 residues. Germline loops: CDR1 SGHKS, CDR2 YYEKEE (reference sequence). CDR3 nucleotides: TGTGCCAGCAGCTTAACCGACAGGGGAATTTACACCTTC. Protein: CASSLTDRGIYTF.

This chain joins TRBV30 and TRBJ2-1, with 9 bases that match TRBD2. The CDR3 has 16 amino acids. In germline, CDR1 is GTSNPN, CDR2 SVGIG (reference sequence). V trimming: 0 bases; J trimming: 3 bases; junction bases outside the gene matches: 6. This chain's CDR3 is CAWSVLSGGLYNEQFF. As DNA, the CDR3 is TGTGCCTGGAGTGTACTGAGCGGGGGGCTCTACAATGAGCAGTTCTTC.

The chain uses TRBV27 and TRBJ1-5, with 7 bases identical to TRBD1. Looked up from germline, CDR1 is MNHEY and CDR2 is SMNVEV (reference sequence). The CDR3 totals 15 residues. Germline trimming cut 5 bases from V and 3 bases from J; bases unmatched to any gene: 7. CDR3 region: CASSPTGVVNQPQHF. The CDR3 DNA sequence: TGTGCCAGCAGTCCCACAGGGGTAGTCAATCAGCCCCAGCATTTT.

The chain is built from TRBV3-1 (or the pseudogene TRBV3-2) and TRBJ2-5; possibly TRBD2 for D (5 bases). With 2 bases removed from V and 0 bases from J, the gap between germline ends came to 7 bases. The CDR3 spans 14 residues. CDR1 is LGHDT and CDR2 is YNNKEL in the germline V gene (reference sequence). CDR3: CASSQPGDQETQYF. The CDR3 DNA is TGTGCCAGCAGCCAACCCGGGGACCAAGAGACCCAGTACTTC.

This chain links TRBV7-2 with TRBJ1-4; D is uncertain. V was trimmed by 5 bases and J by 7 bases, leaving 14 bases between them. CDR1 is SGHTA and CDR2 is FQGNSA in the germline V gene. CDR3 size: 14 residues. As DNA, the CDR3 is TGTGCCAGCAGCCTCCGTGGAGGGATTGAAAAACTGTTTTTT. Translated: CASSLRGGIEKLFF.

The chain has TRBV4-1 and TRBJ2-1; no reliable D call. Germline V CDR1 and CDR2: MGHRA, YSYEKL. CDR3 length equals 11 residues. V shed 0 bases and J shed 10 bases, with 4 bases lying between them. In DNA, the CDR3 is TGCGCCAGCAGCCAAGATGGCGAGCAGTTCTTC. This encodes CASSQDGEQFF.

V gene TRBV7-7 combines with J gene TRBJ2-7; 10 bases are a match to TRBD1. Germline values: CDR1 SSHAT, CDR2 FNYEAQ (reference sequence). The CDR3 is 15 residues long. With V trimmed by 5 bases and J by 1 base, 5 bases remained unmatched. CDR3 in amino acids: CASSPGTGASYEQYF. CDR3 in DNA: TGTGCCAGCAGCCCAGGGACAGGGGCTTCCTACGAGCAGTACTTC.

The chain joins TRBV13 to TRBJ1-6; unclear D gene. V lost 5 bases, J lost 10 bases, and 9 bases lay in between. Germline V gene lookup returns CDR1 PRHDT and CDR2 FYEKMQ (reference sequence). The CDR3 is 12 residues long. DNA of the CDR3: TGTGCCAGCAGCCTGAGAGAATCACCCCTCCACTTT. Protein sequence: CASSLRESPLHF.

Points on this clone: A read error may produce the germline difference seen at one junction end. The rearrangement joins TRBV4-2 to TRBJ1-1; tentatively, D is TRBD1 (6 bases). Germline CDR1 reads LGHNA; CDR2 reads YNFKEQ. This CDR3 contains 14 residues. The CDR3 DNA sequence: TGTGCCAGCAGCCAAGTACTCCAGGGGCTGATAGCGAAATTT. It yields the protein CASSQVLQGLIAKF.

The V and J genes are TRBV15 and TRBJ2-1; D possibly corresponds to TRBD2 (7 bases). Trimming removed 0 bases from V and 5 bases from J, with 11 bases in between. Germline V gives CDR1 LNHNV, CDR2 YYDKDF (reference sequence). The CDR3 consists of 15 residues. The CDR3, as DNA: TGTGCCACCAGCAGAGATCGCGGGGGCCACAATGAGCAGTTCTTC. Translation: CATSRDRGGHNEQFF.

This chain connects TRBV5-4 to TRBJ1-2; 8 nucleotides match TRBD1. CDR1 and CDR2 (germline): SGHNT, YYREEE (reference sequence). This CDR3 comprises 15 residues. V trimming: 4 bases; J trimming: 1 base; junction bases outside the gene matches: 6. CDR3 residues: CASSRQQGVNYGYTF. CDR3 nucleotides: TGTGCCAGCAGCCGTCAACAGGGGGTTAACTATGGCTACACCTTC.

Worth noting for this clone: At the DNA level, this CDR3 is encoded by other sequences in the same sample as well. The chain couples TRBV30 to TRBJ1-3; D call uncertain. Germline V gene data show CDR1 as GTSNPN and CDR2 as SVGIG (reference sequence). The CDR3 consists of 12 residues. V was cut by 3 bases and J by 3 bases, with 6 bases left in between. CDR3 in amino acids: CAWRGVGNTIYF. The CDR3 DNA is TGTGCCTGGAGAGGAGTTGGAAACACCATATATTTT.

V usage is TRBV12-3 or TRBV12-4 and J usage is TRBJ1-1, with 8 bases fitting TRBD1. The trim removed 7 bases at V and 7 bases at J, leaving 8 bases unmatched. CDR3 size: 13 residues. The CDR3 spells CASTPPGGFEAFF. CDR3 bases: TGTGCCAGCACCCCGCCAGGGGGCTTTGAAGCTTTCTTT.

This rearrangement joins TRBV4-2 to TRBJ2-3; 7 bases match TRBD2. The V segment lost 1 base and the J segment 4 bases; nucleotides outside the gene matches: 5. Germline V gene lookup returns CDR1 LGHNA and CDR2 YNFKEQ. The CDR3 totals 15 residues. The CDR3 coding sequence is TGTGCCAGCAGCCAAGCGGCTAGCGGACCAGATACGCAGTATTTT. Residues: CASSQAASGPDTQYF.

The chain uses TRBV7-2 and TRBJ2-1; 7 bases align to TRBD1. The CDR3 consists of 15 residues. The J segment lost 0 bases and the V segment lost 6 bases, leaving 5 bases of the junction unmatched. CDR1 and CDR2 (germline): SGHTA, FQGNSA. Here the CDR3 DNA reads TGTGCCAGCAGGGACAGGACGAGCTCCTACAATGAGCAGTTCTTC. It specifies CASRDRTSSYNEQFF.

The rearrangement joins TRBV9 to TRBJ1-2, with a weak D call TRBD1 (6 bases). Germline CDR1 is SGDLS and CDR2 is YYNGEE. This CDR3 comprises 14 residues. The V gene lost 0 bases and the J gene lost 6 bases, with 12 bases spanning the gap. For the CDR3, the DNA is TGTGCCAGCAGCGTAGCTACAGGGAGGGATGGCTACACCTTC. It yields the protein CASSVATGRDGYTF.

The V and J genes are TRBV3-1 (or the pseudogene TRBV3-2) and TRBJ1-4, with 11 bases that match TRBD1. Germline trimming cut 1 base from V and 10 bases from J; bases unmatched to any gene: 2. CDR3 length: 14 residues. CDR1 LGHDT and CDR2 YNNKEL come from the germline V gene (reference sequence). The CDR3 loop reads CASSQGTGGGKLFF. The DNA for the CDR3 is TGTGCCAGCAGCCAAGGGACAGGGGGCGGAAAACTGTTTTTT.

The rearrangement links TRBV9 to TRBJ2-2; D call uncertain. V was trimmed by 4 bases and J by 4 bases, leaving 8 bases between them. The germline V gene encodes CDR1 SGDLS and CDR2 YYNGEE. This CDR3 spans 13 amino acids. The CDR3 protein is CASSPLVTGELFF. The DNA for the CDR3 is TGTGCCAGCAGCCCGCTAGTCACCGGGGAGCTGTTTTTT. The full variable domain, with the rest looked up from reference TRBV9 and TRBJ2-2, is DSGVTQTPKHLITATGQRVTLRCSPRSGDLSVYWYQQSLDQGLQFLIQYYNGEERAKGNILERFSAQQFPDLHSELNLSSLELGDSALYFCASSPLVTGELFFGEGSRLTVL.

V gene TRBV7-6 combines with J gene TRBJ1-2; D is perhaps TRBD1 (5 bases). The V end was cut by 3 bases, the J end by 8 bases, with 22 bases between. Germline loops: CDR1 SGHVS, CDR2 FNYEAQ. The CDR3 has 16 residues. CDR3 in DNA: TGTGCCAGCAGCTTCTCATGGGACTTAAAATCCGGGGGCTACACCTTC. This translates into CASSFSWDLKSGGYTF.

The chain employs TRBV4-2 and TRBJ1-1; D is perhaps TRBD1 (6 bases). V was cut by 0 bases and J by 0 bases, with 14 bases left in between. The CDR3 length is 17 residues. Germline V gives CDR1 LGHNA, CDR2 YNFKEQ. In nucleotides, the CDR3 is TGTGCCAGCAGCCAAGATGGACGGGGGGGGCTGAACACTGAAGCTTTCTTT. Amino acid sequence: CASSQDGRGGLNTEAFF.